This T cell receptor beta chain was sequenced in a study of patients and donors after allogeneic stem cell transplantation. This CDR3 has 17 amino acids. Trimming took off 2 bases at V and 4 bases at J, with 20 bases between the two ends. Germline CDR1 reads SGHAT; CDR2 reads FQNNGV. TCRdb passed the RT-PCR reads through MiXCR, listing each CDR3 protein once. In the table there are hundreds of thousands of distinct CDR3 sequences, 16% of which are singletons. This clonotype originated in a human donor who was either an allogeneic HSCT recipient or a stem cell or donor lymphocyte infusion donor (not recorded which). It is not recorded whose cells these are; they may come from a transplant donor. This chain uses TRBV11-2 with TRBJ1-1; no reliable D call. Sample: blood, either unsorted or a sorted T cell fraction (not recorded which). This CDR3 is CASSLPARLRPGTEAFF. CDR3 nucleotide sequence: TGTGCCAGCAGCTTACCGGCCAGGCTACGACCAGGCACTGAAGCTTTCTTT. Full variable domain (outside the CDR3, taken from reference TRBV11-2 and TRBJ1-1): EAGVAQSPRYKIIEKRQSVAFWCNPISGHATLYWYQQILGQGPKLLIQFQNNGVVDDSQLPKDRFSAERLKGVDSTLKIQPAKLEDSAVYLCASSLPARLRPGTEAFFGQGTRLTVV.